The clone carrying this TCR beta chain was seen just once. Its antigen is currently unknown. The CDR3 contains 16 residues. Trimming took off 0 bases at V and 1 base at J, with 10 bases between the two ends. Germline CDR1 reads MNHEY; CDR2 reads SVGAGI. These data originate in a study of blood T cells in healthy people across ages. Study-level background: Researchers report that template switching captured about one barcoded beta molecule per two T cells. Study observations and caveats: Fewer expanded clones and more diversity marked long-lived versus aged donors.

A second PCR of 7 to 11 cycles used a sample-barcoded 5' primer and a J-beta primer mix. Using its own MiXCR run on the 5' RACE reads, TCRdb lists one record per CDR3 protein. The sample contains roughly 680,000 distinct CDR3 sequences, around 52% of which appear only once. The sample was blood. The chain combines TRBV6-5 with TRBJ2-4; maybe TRBD2 (5 bases). This clonotype was sampled from a woman of 80 years or more in good health. CDR3 in DNA: TGTGCCAGCAGTTACTCGACTACGGGGGCCAAAAACATTCAGTACTTC. Translated: CASSYSTTGAKNIQYF.